The rows below give T cell receptor beta chains drawn from one sample of a study of cytomegalovirus exposure and HLA in healthy donors. Using immunoSEQ multiplex PCR, the repertoire was profiled, and TCRdb retains in-frame clones only, with some absent. Of 200,000 to 300,000 clones listed, about 83% are singletons. Material: PBMCs. These receptors originate from a woman aged 40 to 50 in good health and CMV-seropositive. Each CDR3 is given with its conserved first and last residue. The order of the fields is D gene, J gene, V gene, clone size, CDR3 protein, CDR3 DNA. D genes are given only for firm matches. Expanded clones are given a class, and other clones once, few, many or no size at all.

D: .; J: TRBJ2-1; V: TRBV6-6; size: .; CDR3: CASSYPGSDNEQFF; DNA: TGTGCCAGCAGTTATCCAGGCTCGGACAATGAGCAGTTCTTC
D: .; J: TRBJ2-7; V: TRBV4-3; size: .; CDR3: CASSQAYDSSYEQYF; DNA: TGCGCCAGCAGCCAAGCCTACGATAGCTCCTACGAGCAGTACTTC
D: .; J: TRBJ2-3; V: TRBV4-3; size: .; CDR3: CASSQDIGGWGTDTQYF; DNA: TGCGCCAGCAGCCAAGATATAGGAGGTTGGGGCACAGATACGCAGTATTTT
D: .; J: TRBJ2-1; V: TRBV10-2; size: .; CDR3: CASSESLLGTSNEQFF; DNA: TGCGCCAGCAGTGAGTCTCTGCTTGGGACTTCCAATGAGCAGTTCTTC
D: TRBD2; J: TRBJ2-5; V: TRBV18; size: .; CDR3: CASSPEREQYF; DNA: TGTGCCAGCTCACCCGAGCGGGAGCAGTACTTC
D: .; J: TRBJ1-2; V: TRBV7-2; size: .; CDR3: CASSFPSGRSGYTF; DNA: TGTGCCAGCAGCTTCCCTTCAGGGCGGAGCGGCTACACCTTC
D: TRBD2; J: TRBJ2-7; V: TRBV10-3; size: .; CDR3: CATTTSGSAYEQYF; DNA: TGTGCCACAACGACTAGCGGGAGTGCCTACGAGCAGTACTTC
D: TRBD2; J: TRBJ2-5; V: TRBV7-2; size: .; CDR3: CASSFLAGDGETQYF; DNA: TGTGCCAGCAGCTTTCTGGCGGGAGATGGGGAGACCCAGTACTTC
D: .; J: TRBJ1-1; V: TRBV27; size: .; CDR3: CASSLGGPGTEAFF; DNA: TGTGCCAGCAGTTTGGGGGGGCCCGGCACTGAAGCTTTCTTT
D: .; J: TRBJ2-7; V: TRBV18; size: once; CDR3: CASSLVPQLEQYF; DNA: TGTGCCAGCTCATTAGTCCCACAGCTCGAGCAGTACTTC
D: .; J: TRBJ2-7; V: TRBV6-1; size: .; CDR3: CASSEAGSGYEQYF; DNA: TGTGCCAGCAGTGAAGCAGGTAGCGGCTACGAGCAGTACTTC
D: TRBD1; J: TRBJ1-2; V: TRBV5-1; size: .; CDR3: CASSLGDSPNYGYTF; DNA: TGCGCCAGCAGCTTGGGGGACAGCCCTAACTATGGCTACACCTTC
D: .; J: TRBJ1-1; V: TRBV2; size: .; CDR3: CASSEAGGTEAFF; DNA: TGTGCCAGCAGTGAAGCCGGTGGTACTGAAGCTTTCTTT
D: TRBD2; J: TRBJ2-7; V: TRBV6-4; size: .; CDR3: CASSGGLPISYEQYF; DNA: TGTGCCAGCAGTGGGGGACTACCCATCTCCTACGAGCAGTACTTC
D: TRBD1; J: TRBJ2-7; V: TRBV5-4; size: .; CDR3: CASSLAVGTGSYEQYF; DNA: TGTGCCAGCAGCTTGGCCGTCGGGACAGGGAGCTACGAGCAGTACTTC
D: TRBD2; J: TRBJ2-1; V: TRBV4-1; size: .; CDR3: CASSQSGTSGTEQFF; DNA: TGCGCCAGCAGCCAATCCGGGACTAGTGGAACTGAGCAGTTCTTC
D: TRBD2; J: TRBJ2-2; V: TRBV11-3; size: .; CDR3: CASRPRLAANTGELFF; DNA: TGTGCCAGCAGACCCAGACTAGCGGCGAACACCGGGGAGCTGTTTTTT
D: .; J: TRBJ2-1; V: TRBV6-1; size: .; CDR3: CASSVRQLRDEQFF; DNA: TGTGCCAGCAGTGTTCGACAGCTAAGGGATGAGCAGTTCTTC
D: .; J: TRBJ2-1; V: TRBV4-1; size: once; CDR3: CASSQASSMFF; DNA: TGCGCCAGCAGCCAAGCAAGCTCTATGTTCTTC
D: .; J: TRBJ2-1; V: TRBV11-3; size: .; CDR3: CASSRDGEVDNEQFF; DNA: TGTGCCAGCAGCCGCGACGGGGAGGTAGACAATGAGCAGTTCTTC
D: TRBD1; J: TRBJ1-4; V: TRBV7-9; size: once; CDR3: CASSSLPGQASAEKLFF; DNA: TGTGCCAGCAGCTCTCTCCCGGGACAGGCCTCGGCTGAAAAACTGTTTTTT
D: TRBD2; J: TRBJ2-1; V: TRBV27; size: .; CDR3: CATRAGGSYNEQFF; DNA: TGTGCCACCCGAGCGGGGGGCTCCTACAATGAGCAGTTCTTC
D: .; J: TRBJ1-1; V: TRBV30; size: once; CDR3: CAWSVRPGEGNTEAFF; DNA: TGTGCCTGGAGTGTACGACCAGGGGAAGGGAACACTGAAGCTTTCTTT
D: .; J: TRBJ1-1; V: TRBV28; size: few; CDR3: CASSFVGRTRDTEAFF; DNA: TGTGCCAGCAGTTTTGTGGGCAGAACGAGGGACACTGAAGCTTTCTTT
D: TRBD1; J: TRBJ2-5; V: TRBV7-6; size: once; CDR3: CASSPWRDRGTQETQYF; DNA: TGTGCCAGCAGCCCATGGAGGGACAGGGGGACCCAAGAGACCCAGTACTTC
D: .; J: TRBJ2-1; V: TRBV19; size: .; CDR3: CASSIIGAVNEQFF; DNA: TGTGCCAGTAGTATAATCGGAGCAGTCAATGAGCAGTTCTTC
D: .; J: TRBJ2-1; V: TRBV30; size: once; CDR3: CAWTNGVADGDEQFF; DNA: TGTGCCTGGACCAACGGGGTAGCGGATGGGGATGAGCAGTTCTTC
D: .; J: TRBJ1-1; V: TRBV6-5; size: .; CDR3: CASSYSLQLNTEAFF; DNA: TGTGCCAGCAGTTACTCGTTACAGTTGAACACTGAAGCTTTCTTT
D: TRBD2; J: TRBJ2-7; V: TRBV6-6; size: .; CDR3: CASSFGLADTYEQYF; DNA: TGTGCCAGCAGTTTCGGACTAGCCGATACCTACGAGCAGTACTTC
D: TRBD1; J: TRBJ1-1; V: TRBV12-5; size: .; CDR3: CASGYCGTDEAFF; DNA: TGTGCTAGTGGCTATTGCGGGACAGATGAAGCTTTCTTT
D: TRBD1; J: TRBJ1-1; V: TRBV19; size: .; CDR3: CASHTGGAGLITEAFF; DNA: TGTGCCAGTCATACAGGGGGCGCGGGGTTGATCACTGAAGCTTTCTTT
D: TRBD2; J: TRBJ2-1; V: TRBV5-4; size: .; CDR3: CASSFLAGEQFF; DNA: TGTGCCAGCAGCTTCCTAGCGGGGGAGCAGTTCTTC
D: .; J: TRBJ2-1; V: TRBV11-3; size: once; CDR3: CASSPRATGNEQFF; DNA: TGTGCCAGCAGCCCACGAGCTACCGGCAATGAGCAGTTCTTC
D: TRBD1; J: TRBJ1-1; V: TRBV7-6; size: .; CDR3: CASSYGTVGNTEAFF; DNA: TGTGCCAGCAGCTACGGGACAGTAGGGAACACTGAAGCTTTCTTT
D: .; J: TRBJ2-4; V: TRBV4-3; size: .; CDR3: CASSSQTENIQYF; DNA: TGCGCCAGCAGCTCCCAGACAGAAAACATTCAGTACTTC
D: TRBD2; J: TRBJ2-1; V: TRBV9; size: .; CDR3: CASSAEGLGYGEQFF; DNA: TGTGCCAGCAGCGCAGAGGGACTAGGGTACGGTGAGCAGTTCTTC
D: .; J: TRBJ2-1; V: TRBV27; size: .; CDR3: CASSLFPQNYNEQFF; DNA: TGTGCCAGCAGTTTATTCCCTCAGAACTACAATGAGCAGTTCTTC
D: TRBD2; J: TRBJ2-1; V: TRBV19; size: few; CDR3: CASSPRLAGFYNEQFF; DNA: TGTGCCAGTAGTCCGAGACTAGCGGGTTTCTACAATGAGCAGTTCTTC
D: TRBD1; J: TRBJ1-4; V: TRBV28; size: .; CDR3: CASSLRQGSNEKLFF; DNA: TGTGCCAGCAGTTTACGACAGGGCTCTAATGAAAAACTGTTTTTT
D: .; J: TRBJ2-5; V: TRBV5-6; size: few; CDR3: CASSLGGRETQYF; DNA: TGTGCCAGCAGCTTGGGGGGGCGGGAGACCCAGTACTTC
D: TRBD1; J: TRBJ1-1; V: TRBV15; size: once; CDR3: CATSRDSQGAEAFF; DNA: TGTGCCACCAGCAGAGATTCACAGGGGGCTGAAGCTTTCTTT
D: .; J: TRBJ2-5; V: TRBV5-1; size: once; CDR3: CASSPGGGTKTQYF; DNA: TGCGCCAGCAGCCCGGGAGGCGGGACAAAGACCCAGTACTTC
D: .; J: TRBJ2-1; V: TRBV4-1; size: once; CDR3: CASSQELGNNEQFF; DNA: TGCGCCAGCAGCCAAGAACTAGGGAACAATGAGCAGTTCTTC